What follows are 18 T cell receptor beta chains derived from one specimen sequenced in a study of blood T cell repertoires in COVID-19. Method: immunoSEQ multiplex PCR; TCRdb's copy keeps in-frame clones and lacks some. The sample shows 200,000 to 250,000 clones, around 90% of them seen only once. The sample comprised peripheral blood. The receptors here all came from a man aged 30-40 years with COVID-19, enrolled during active disease.

The chain has TRBV21-1 and TRBJ2-5; TRBD1 reflects the table's D call only, with no check against the DNA. TRBV21-1 is noted as a pseudogene. The CDR3 totals 14 residues. The CDR3 DNA follows: TGTGCCAGCAGCACCACAGGGGATAGGGAGACCCAGTACTTC. Translating gives CASSTTGDRETQYF.

The chain uses TRBV3-1 (or the pseudogene TRBV3-2) and TRBJ2-5; 9 nucleotides align to TRBD1. The V and J ends lost 5 bases and 5 bases, in that order; junction bases with no gene match: 3. CDR1 and CDR2 (germline): LGHDT, YNNKEL (reference sequence). This CDR3 spans 13 amino acids. This CDR3 reads CASSGTGRETQYF. CDR3 in DNA: TGTGCCAGCAGCGGGACAGGGAGGGAGACCCAGTACTTC.

V is TRBV7-2 and J is TRBJ1-1; TRBD1 matches 8 bases. Germline trimming cut 2 bases from V and 3 bases from J; bases unmatched to any gene: 5. The germline CDR1 and CDR2 sequences are SGHTA and FQGNSA. CDR3 size: 15 residues. CDR3 loop: CASSLFEQGDTEAFF. The CDR3 bases are TGTGCCAGCAGCTTATTCGAACAGGGGGACACTGAAGCTTTCTTT.

CDR3 sequence: CASSRGSGGPNTGELFF. CDR3 bases: TGTGCCAGCAGCCGGGGTAGCGGGGGTCCGAACACCGGGGAGCTGTTTTTT. The chain joins TRBV3-1 (or the pseudogene TRBV3-2) to TRBJ2-2, with 9 positions matching TRBD2. V was clipped by 4 bases and J by 0 bases; unmatched bases: 6. The CDR3 has 17 amino acids. The germline gives CDR1 LGHDT, CDR2 YNNKEL (reference sequence).

The chain couples TRBV5-4 to TRBJ1-2, with 7 positions matching TRBD1. CDR3 length equals 15 residues. V shed 0 bases and J 1 base; nucleotides not matched to a gene: 3. Per germline, CDR1 SGHNT and CDR2 YYREEE (reference sequence). The CDR3 sequence is CASSLAGDSNYGYTF. For the CDR3, the DNA is TGTGCCAGCAGCTTGGCCGGGGACAGTAACTATGGCTACACCTTC.

On this clone: This sample includes further DNA sequences coding for the same CDR3. The rearrangement joins TRBV18 to TRBJ1-5; the match to TRBD1 covers 7 bases. The CDR3 has 14 residues. The germline V gene encodes CDR1 KGHSH and CDR2 LQKENI. Losses at the gene ends were 3 bases for V and 5 bases for J; bases not matched to a gene: 4. The CDR3 sequence: CASSPRQGDQPQHF. The CDR3 nucleotides read TGTGCCAGCTCACCCCGACAGGGCGATCAGCCCCAGCATTTT.

This clone was seen only a few times. The chain employs TRBV30 and TRBJ1-4; weak D call: TRBD1 (6 bases). The ends were cut back, 1 base at V and 0 bases at J, with 6 bases in the middle. This CDR3 is 14 amino acids long. Germline loops: CDR1 GTSNPN, CDR2 SVGIG (reference sequence). Written as DNA, the CDR3 is TGTGCCTGGAGTGGGACAGCAACTAATGAAAAACTGTTTTTT. Its translation is CAWSGTATNEKLFF. The full variable domain, its missing parts supplied by reference TRBV30 and TRBJ1-4, is SQTIHQWPATLVQPVGSPLSLECTVEGTSNPNLYWYRQAAGRGLQLLFYSVGIGQISSEVPQNLSASRPQDRQFILSSKKLLLSDSGFYLCAWSGTATNEKLFFGSGTQLSVL.

CDR3 DNA: TGTGCCAGCAGCCAAGTTTCGACTGAAGCTTTCTTT. It encodes CASSQVSTEAFF. The chain joins TRBV14 to TRBJ1-1; D remains unclear. The CDR3 sequence is 12 residues long. V was clipped by 1 base and J by 5 bases, with 5 bases between them. CDR1 and CDR2 (germline): SGHDN, FVKESK.

The chain joins TRBV14 to TRBJ1-2; D is ambiguous. This CDR3 has 13 amino acids. Germline V CDR1 and CDR2: SGHDN, FVKESK. Trimming shortened V by 5 bases and J by 3 bases, and 10 bases separated the two germline ends. The CDR3 here is CASSDGRDYGYTF. CDR3 coding DNA: TGTGCCAGCAGCGACGGGAGAGACTATGGCTACACCTTC.

The V gene is TRBV6-5, the J gene TRBJ1-2; possibly TRBD1 for D (6 bases). Trimming removed 0 bases at V and 4 bases at J, with 9 bases between. CDR3 length equals 14 residues. CDR1 MNHEY and CDR2 SVGAGI come from the germline V gene. In nucleotides, the CDR3 is TGTGCCAGCAGTTACTCGGGGACAAGCTATGGCTACACCTTC. Its translation: CASSYSGTSYGYTF.

CDR3 DNA sequence: TGTGCCAGCAGCCCGGATCCGGGACAGGGAGGAAAACTGTTTTTT. Protein sequence: CASSPDPGQGGKLFF. The V and J genes are TRBV25-1 and TRBJ1-4; TRBD1 matches at 9 bases. CDR3 length: 15 residues. V trimming: 6 bases; J trimming: 10 bases; junction bases outside the gene matches: 12. Germline V lookup: CDR1 MGHDK, CDR2 SYGVNS. The full variable domain, completed using reference TRBV25-1 and TRBJ1-4, is EADIYQTPRYLVIGTGKKITLECSQTMGHDKMYWYQQDPGMELHLIHYSYGVNSTEKGDLSSESTVSRIRTEHFPLTLESARPSHTSQYLCASSPDPGQGGKLFFGSGTQLSVL.

The genes are TRBV5-6 and TRBJ1-5, with D possibly being TRBD1 (6 bases). Germline CDR1 SGHDT, CDR2 YYEEEE. The CDR3 consists of 18 residues. V was cut by 1 base and J by 3 bases, with 20 bases left in between. The CDR3 nucleotides are TGTGCCAGCAGCTTGAGGTCTCCAGGGGTTCAGAACAATCAGCCCCAGCATTTT. Its translation: CASSLRSPGVQNNQPQHF.

The chain uses TRBV19 and TRBJ1-6, with D unclear. This CDR3 has 14 residues. V lost 5 bases, J lost 7 bases, and 12 bases lay in between. Germline V gene sequence: CDR1 LNHDA, CDR2 SQIVND (reference sequence). The CDR3 DNA sequence: TGTGCCAGTAGTTTCGTGGCGGAGAATTCACCCCTCCACTTT. It is translated as CASSFVAENSPLHF.

The chain combines TRBV9 with TRBJ2-2; TRBD1 might be the D (6 bases). Per germline, CDR1 SGDLS and CDR2 YYNGEE. The CDR3 spans 15 residues. V was pared by 0 bases and J by 2 bases, with 8 bases between. The DNA of the CDR3 is TGTGCCAGCAGCGTAGGGACAGCCAACACCGGGGAGCTGTTTTTT. It yields the protein CASSVGTANTGELFF.

CDR3 region: CASSVQGTLTDTQYF. In DNA form, the CDR3 reads TGTGCCAGCAGCGTGCAGGGGACCCTCACAGATACGCAGTATTTT. The J gene is TRBJ2-3, the V gene TRBV9; possibly TRBD1 for D (6 bases). The CDR3 is made up of 15 amino acids. CDR1 is SGDLS and CDR2 is YYNGEE in the germline V gene. Deletions cut 2 bases from V and 2 bases from J, with 12 bases between.

The chain couples TRBV19 to TRBJ1-2; 8 bases agree with TRBD1. Germline CDR1 and CDR2: LNHDA and SQIVND (reference sequence). V shed 5 bases, J shed 3 bases, and the junction held 8 bases outside the gene matches. This CDR3 has 15 residues. The CDR3, as DNA: TGTGCCAGTAGTGGGTCACTGACAGGGGACTATGGCTACACCTTC. Translated: CASSGSLTGDYGYTF. The whole variable domain, filled in from reference TRBV19 and TRBJ1-2, reads DGGITQSPKYLFRKEGQNVTLSCEQNLNHDAMYWYRQDPGQGLRLIYYSQIVNDFQKGDIAEGYSVSREKKESFPLTVTSAQKNPTAFYLCASSGSLTGDYGYTFGSGTRLTVV.

The chain recombines TRBV6-2 or TRBV6-3 with TRBJ1-5; D is unclear. Trimming removed 2 bases at V and 6 bases at J, with 14 bases between. Germline V lookup: CDR1 MNHEY, CDR2 SVGEGT. The CDR3 spans 15 residues. DNA of the CDR3: TGTGCCAGCAGTTACACTTCAGGTTTCGCTCAGCCCCAGCATTTT. It translates to CASSYTSGFAQPQHF.

CDR3 region: CASSSSGGAPDTQYF. In nucleotides, the CDR3 is TGTGCCAGCAGCTCTAGCGGGGGGGCCCCAGATACGCAGTATTTT. V is TRBV7-3 and J is TRBJ2-3; TRBD2 matches at 12 bases. This CDR3 comprises 15 residues. Germline V gene lookup returns CDR1 SGHTA and CDR2 FQGTGA. Trimming at V came to 4 bases and at J to 4 bases, leaving 3 bases not matched to a gene.